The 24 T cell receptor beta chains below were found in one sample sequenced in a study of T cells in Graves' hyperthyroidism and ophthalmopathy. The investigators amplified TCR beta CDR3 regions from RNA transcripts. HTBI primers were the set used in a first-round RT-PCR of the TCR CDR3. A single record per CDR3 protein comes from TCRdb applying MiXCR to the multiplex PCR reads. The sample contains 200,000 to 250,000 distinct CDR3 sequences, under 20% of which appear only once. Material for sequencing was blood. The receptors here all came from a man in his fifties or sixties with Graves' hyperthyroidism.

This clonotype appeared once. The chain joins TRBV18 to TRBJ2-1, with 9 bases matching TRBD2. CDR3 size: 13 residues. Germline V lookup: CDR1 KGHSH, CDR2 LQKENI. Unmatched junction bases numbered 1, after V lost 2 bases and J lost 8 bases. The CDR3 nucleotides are TGTGCCAGCTCACCAGCGGGGGGGGATGAGCAGTTCTTC. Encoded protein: CASSPAGGDEQFF.

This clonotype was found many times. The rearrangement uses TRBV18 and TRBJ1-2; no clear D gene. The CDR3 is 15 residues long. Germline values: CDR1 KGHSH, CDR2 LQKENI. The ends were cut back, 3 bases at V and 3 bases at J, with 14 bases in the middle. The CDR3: CASSPTGNRDYGYTF. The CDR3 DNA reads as TGTGCCAGCTCACCGACCGGTAATCGGGACTATGGCTACACCTTC.

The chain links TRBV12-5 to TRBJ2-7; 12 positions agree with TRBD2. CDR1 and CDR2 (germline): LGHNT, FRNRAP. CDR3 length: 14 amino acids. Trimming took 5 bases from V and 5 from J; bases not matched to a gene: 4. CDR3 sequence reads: CASGLAGGPDEQYF. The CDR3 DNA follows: TGTGCTAGTGGTCTAGCGGGAGGGCCCGACGAGCAGTACTTC.

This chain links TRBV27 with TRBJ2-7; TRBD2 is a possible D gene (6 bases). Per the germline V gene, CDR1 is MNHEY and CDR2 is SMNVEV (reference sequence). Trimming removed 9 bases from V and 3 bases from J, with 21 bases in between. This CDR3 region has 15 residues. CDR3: CARIPQLAEFYEQYF. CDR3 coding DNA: TGTGCCAGAATCCCCCAACTAGCCGAGTTCTACGAGCAGTACTTC.

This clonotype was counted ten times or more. The DNA for the CDR3 is TGTGCCAGCAGCGTAGGAGCGGGAGTTGAGCAGTTCTTC. Translated, it gives CASSVGAGVEQFF. The chain is built from TRBV12-3 or TRBV12-4 and TRBJ2-1, with TRBD2 matching 8 bases. V trimming: 6 bases; J trimming: 9 bases; junction bases outside the gene matches: 7. The CDR3 is 13 amino acids.

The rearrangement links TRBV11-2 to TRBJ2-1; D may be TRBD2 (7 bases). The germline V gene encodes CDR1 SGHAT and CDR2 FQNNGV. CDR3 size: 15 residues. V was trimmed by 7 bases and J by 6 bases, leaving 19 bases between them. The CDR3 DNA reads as TGTGCCAGCAACTCTAACGGGGGGCGGGGCAATGAGCAGTTCTTC. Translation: CASNSNGGRGNEQFF.

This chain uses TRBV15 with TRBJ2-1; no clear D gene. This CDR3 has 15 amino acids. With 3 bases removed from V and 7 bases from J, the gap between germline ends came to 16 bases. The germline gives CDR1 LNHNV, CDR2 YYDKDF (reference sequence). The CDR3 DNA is TGTGCCACCAGCAGCAGTTTAGCCGGATCTAATGAGCAGTTCTTC. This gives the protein CATSSSLAGSNEQFF.

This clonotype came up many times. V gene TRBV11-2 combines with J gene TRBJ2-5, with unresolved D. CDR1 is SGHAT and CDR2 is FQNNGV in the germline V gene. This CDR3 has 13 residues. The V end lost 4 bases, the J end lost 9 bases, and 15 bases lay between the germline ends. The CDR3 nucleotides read TGTGCCAGCAGCTCCCGACGGAGTTTGGCCCAGTACTTC. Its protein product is CASSSRRSLAQYF. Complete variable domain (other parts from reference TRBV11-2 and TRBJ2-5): EAGVAQSPRYKIIEKRQSVAFWCNPISGHATLYWYQQILGQGPKLLIQFQNNGVVDDSQLPKDRFSAERLKGVDSTLKIQPAKLEDSAVYLCASSSRRSLAQYFGPGTRLLVL.

Written as DNA, the CDR3 is TGTGCCAGCAGTTGGGGGCCACATCAGCCCCAGCATTTT. It is translated as CASSWGPHQPQHF. The chain recombines TRBV6-5 with TRBJ1-5; a possible D gene is TRBD1 (6 bases). This CDR3 region has 13 residues. V was cut by 4 bases and J by 5 bases, with 9 bases left in between. Germline V gene lookup returns CDR1 MNHEY and CDR2 SVGAGI.

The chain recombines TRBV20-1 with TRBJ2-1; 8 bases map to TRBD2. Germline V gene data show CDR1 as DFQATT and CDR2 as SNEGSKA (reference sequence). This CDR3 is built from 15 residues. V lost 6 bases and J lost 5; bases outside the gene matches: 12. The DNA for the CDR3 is TGCAGTGCAGAGGGGGGTAGCGGGGTTCACAATGAGCAGTTCTTC. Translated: CSAEGGSGVHNEQFF.

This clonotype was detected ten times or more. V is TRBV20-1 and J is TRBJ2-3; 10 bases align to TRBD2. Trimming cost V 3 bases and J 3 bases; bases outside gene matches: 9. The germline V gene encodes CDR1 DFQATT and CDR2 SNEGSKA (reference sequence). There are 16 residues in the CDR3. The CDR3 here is CSARFRTSGVTDTQYF. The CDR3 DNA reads TGCAGTGCTAGGTTCCGAACTAGCGGGGTTACAGATACGCAGTATTTT.

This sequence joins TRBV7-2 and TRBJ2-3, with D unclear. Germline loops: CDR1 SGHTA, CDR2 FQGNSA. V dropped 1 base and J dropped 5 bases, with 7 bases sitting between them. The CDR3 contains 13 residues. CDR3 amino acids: CASSLVRIDTQYF. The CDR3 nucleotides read TGTGCCAGCAGCTTAGTAAGGATAGATACGCAGTATTTT.

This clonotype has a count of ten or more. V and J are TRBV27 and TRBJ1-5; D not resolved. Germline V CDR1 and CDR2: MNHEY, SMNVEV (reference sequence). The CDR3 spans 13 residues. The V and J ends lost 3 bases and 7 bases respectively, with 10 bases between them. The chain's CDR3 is CASSLEGLQPQHF. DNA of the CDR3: TGTGCCAGCAGTTTGGAGGGTTTACAGCCCCAGCATTTT.

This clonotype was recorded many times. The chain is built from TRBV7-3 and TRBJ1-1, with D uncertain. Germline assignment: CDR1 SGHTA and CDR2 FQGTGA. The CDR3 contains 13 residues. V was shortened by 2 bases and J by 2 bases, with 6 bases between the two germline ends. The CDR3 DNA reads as TGTGCCAGCAGCTTAGTTGGAAACACTGAAGCTTTCTTT. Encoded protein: CASSLVGNTEAFF.

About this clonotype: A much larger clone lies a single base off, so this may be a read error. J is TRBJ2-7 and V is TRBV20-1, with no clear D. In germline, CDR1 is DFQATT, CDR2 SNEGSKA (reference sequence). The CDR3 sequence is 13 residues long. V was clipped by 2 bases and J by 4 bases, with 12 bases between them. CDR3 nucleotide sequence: TGCAGTGCTAGACTAAAGGGAATTTACGAGCAGTACTTC. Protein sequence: CSARLKGIYEQYF.

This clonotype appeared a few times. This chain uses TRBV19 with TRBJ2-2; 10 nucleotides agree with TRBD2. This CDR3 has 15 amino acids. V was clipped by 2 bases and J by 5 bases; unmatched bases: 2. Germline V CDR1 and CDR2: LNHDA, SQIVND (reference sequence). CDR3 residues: CASSISGRGTGELFF. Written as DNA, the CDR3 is TGTGCCAGTAGTATAAGCGGGAGGGGTACCGGGGAGCTGTTTTTT.

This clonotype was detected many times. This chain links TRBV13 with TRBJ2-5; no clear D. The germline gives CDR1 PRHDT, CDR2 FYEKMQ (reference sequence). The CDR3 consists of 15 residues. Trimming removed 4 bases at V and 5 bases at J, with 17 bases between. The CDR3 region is CASSSSSVAQETQYF. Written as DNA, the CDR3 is TGTGCCAGCAGCTCGAGTTCCGTAGCTCAGGAGACCCAGTACTTC.

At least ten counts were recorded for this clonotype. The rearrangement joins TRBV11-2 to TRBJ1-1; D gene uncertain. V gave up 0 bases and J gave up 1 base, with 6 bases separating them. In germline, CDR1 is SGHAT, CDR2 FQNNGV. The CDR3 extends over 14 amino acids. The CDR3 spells CASSLDPGNTEAFF. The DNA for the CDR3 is TGTGCCAGCAGCTTAGATCCAGGGAACACTGAAGCTTTCTTT.

CDR3 nucleotide sequence: TGTGCCAGCAGTAGCATGACTAGCGGCTACACAGATACGCAGTATTTT. Translating gives CASSSMTSGYTDTQYF. The chain carries TRBV27 and TRBJ2-3; 9 positions match TRBD2. V trimming: 5 bases; J trimming: 2 bases; junction bases outside the gene matches: 8. This CDR3 has 16 residues. Per the germline V gene, CDR1 is MNHEY and CDR2 is SMNVEV (reference sequence).

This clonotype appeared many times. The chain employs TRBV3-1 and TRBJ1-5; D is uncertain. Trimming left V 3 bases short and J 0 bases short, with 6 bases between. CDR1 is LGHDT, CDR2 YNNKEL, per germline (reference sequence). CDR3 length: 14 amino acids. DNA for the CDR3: TGTGCCAGCAGCCAGAGCAATAGCAATCAGCCCCAGCATTTT. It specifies CASSQSNSNQPQHF.

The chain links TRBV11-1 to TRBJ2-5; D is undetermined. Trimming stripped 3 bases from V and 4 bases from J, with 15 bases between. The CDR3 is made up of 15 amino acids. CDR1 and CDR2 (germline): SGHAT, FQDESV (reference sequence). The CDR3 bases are TGTGCCAGCAGCTTTGTTGGCCTTGGGCGAGAGACCCAGTACTTC. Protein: CASSFVGLGRETQYF.

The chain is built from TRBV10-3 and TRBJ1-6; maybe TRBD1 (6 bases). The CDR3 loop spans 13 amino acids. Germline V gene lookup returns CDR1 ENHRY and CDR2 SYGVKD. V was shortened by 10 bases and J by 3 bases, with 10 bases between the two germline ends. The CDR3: CATRDNYNSPLHF. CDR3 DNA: TGTGCCACTAGGGACAACTATAATTCACCCCTCCACTTT.

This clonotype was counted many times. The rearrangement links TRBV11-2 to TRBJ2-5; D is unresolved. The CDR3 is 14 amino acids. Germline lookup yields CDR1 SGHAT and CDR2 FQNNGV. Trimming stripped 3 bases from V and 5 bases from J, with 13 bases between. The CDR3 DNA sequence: TGTGCCAGCAGCTTGACGATTTCCGGGGAGACCCAGTACTTC. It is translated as CASSLTISGETQYF.

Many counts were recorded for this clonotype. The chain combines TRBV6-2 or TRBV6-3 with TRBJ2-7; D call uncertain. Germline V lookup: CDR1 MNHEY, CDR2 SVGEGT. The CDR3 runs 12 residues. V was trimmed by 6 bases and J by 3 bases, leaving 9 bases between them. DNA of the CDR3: TGTGCCAGCAGCAAACGAGTCTACGAGCAGTACTTC. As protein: CASSKRVYEQYF.